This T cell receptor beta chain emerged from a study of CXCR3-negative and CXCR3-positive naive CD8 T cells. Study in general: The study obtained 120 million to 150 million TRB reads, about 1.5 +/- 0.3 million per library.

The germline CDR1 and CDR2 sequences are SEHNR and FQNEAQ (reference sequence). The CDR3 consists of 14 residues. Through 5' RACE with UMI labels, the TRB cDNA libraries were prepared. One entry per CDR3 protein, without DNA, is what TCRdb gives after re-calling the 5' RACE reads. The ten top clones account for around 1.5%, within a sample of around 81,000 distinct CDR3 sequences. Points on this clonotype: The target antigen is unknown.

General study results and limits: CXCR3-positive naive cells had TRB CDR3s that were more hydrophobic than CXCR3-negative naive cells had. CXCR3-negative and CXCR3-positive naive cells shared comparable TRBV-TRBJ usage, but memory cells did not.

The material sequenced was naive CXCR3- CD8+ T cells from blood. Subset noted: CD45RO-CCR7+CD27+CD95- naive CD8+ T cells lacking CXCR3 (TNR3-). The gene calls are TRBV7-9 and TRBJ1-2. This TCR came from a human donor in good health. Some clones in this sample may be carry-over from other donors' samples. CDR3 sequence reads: CASSLERTDYGYTF.